A single T cell receptor beta chain is shown here with its context. No antigen is known for it. The assay was immunoSEQ multiplex PCR, and TCRdb's table has in-frame clones only and misses some. Among about 24,000 clones, 70% to 80% were seen once, and the ten largest hold 8% to 10%. The data are from a study of a mutant IDH1 vaccine in newly diagnosed glioma. Points from the study as a whole: Patients mounted vaccine-induced immune responses in almost 95% of cases.

The time point denotes: week 11, during vaccination. Vaccinated patients received 300 ug of mutant IDH1 20-mer peptide per dose, with topical imiquimod. The CDR3 has 18 amino acids. The germline V gene has CDR1 SGHDT and CDR2 YYEEEE. The V gene end was trimmed by 0 bases and the J gene end by 2 bases; junction bases not matched to a gene: 8. V and J are TRBV5-6 and TRBJ2-5, with 12 bases that match TRBD2. The material was PBMCs, obtained from a glioma patient whose treatment included an IDH1 peptide vaccine. This TCR was recovered from a man between 35 and 55 years old with glioma. The CDR3 here is CASSLVSGTSGYQETQYF. As DNA, the CDR3 is TGTGCCAGCAGCTTGGTGTCGGGGACTAGCGGGTATCAAGAGACCCAGTACTTC.